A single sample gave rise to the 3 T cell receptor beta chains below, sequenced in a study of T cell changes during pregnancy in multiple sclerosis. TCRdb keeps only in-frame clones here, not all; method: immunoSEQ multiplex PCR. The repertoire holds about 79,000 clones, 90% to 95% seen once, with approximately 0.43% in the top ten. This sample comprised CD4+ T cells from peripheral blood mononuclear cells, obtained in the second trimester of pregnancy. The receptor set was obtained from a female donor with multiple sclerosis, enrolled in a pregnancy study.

Written as DNA, the CDR3 is TGTGCCAGCAGCTCCGGGACTAGCGGGAGGAACACCGGGGAGCTGTTTTTT. It encodes CASSSGTSGRNTGELFF. The rearrangement links TRBV5-4 to TRBJ2-2; 14 bases map to TRBD2. The CDR3 length is 17 residues. Germline lookup yields CDR1 SGHNT and CDR2 YYREEE (reference sequence). The V segment lost 3 bases and the J segment 1 base; nucleotides outside the gene matches: 2.

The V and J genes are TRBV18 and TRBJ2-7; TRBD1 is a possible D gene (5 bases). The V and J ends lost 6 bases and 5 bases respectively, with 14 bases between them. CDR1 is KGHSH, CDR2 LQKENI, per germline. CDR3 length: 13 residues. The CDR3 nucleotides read TGTGCCAGCTCTCCCAGGGAAGCACACGAGCAGTACTTC. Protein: CASSPREAHEQYF.

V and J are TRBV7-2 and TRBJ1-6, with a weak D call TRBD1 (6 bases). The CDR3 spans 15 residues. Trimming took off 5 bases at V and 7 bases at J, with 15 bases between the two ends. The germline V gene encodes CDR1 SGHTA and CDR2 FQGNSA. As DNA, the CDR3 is TGTGCCAGCAGCCGACAGACAGGCCAAAATTCACCCCTCCACTTT. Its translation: CASSRQTGQNSPLHF. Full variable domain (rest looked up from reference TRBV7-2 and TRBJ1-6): GAGVSQSPSNKVTEKGKDVELRCDPISGHTALYWYRQSLGQGLEFLIYFQGNSAPDKSGLPSDRFSAERTGGSVSTLTIQRTQQEDSAVYLCASSRQTGQNSPLHFGNGTRLTVT.